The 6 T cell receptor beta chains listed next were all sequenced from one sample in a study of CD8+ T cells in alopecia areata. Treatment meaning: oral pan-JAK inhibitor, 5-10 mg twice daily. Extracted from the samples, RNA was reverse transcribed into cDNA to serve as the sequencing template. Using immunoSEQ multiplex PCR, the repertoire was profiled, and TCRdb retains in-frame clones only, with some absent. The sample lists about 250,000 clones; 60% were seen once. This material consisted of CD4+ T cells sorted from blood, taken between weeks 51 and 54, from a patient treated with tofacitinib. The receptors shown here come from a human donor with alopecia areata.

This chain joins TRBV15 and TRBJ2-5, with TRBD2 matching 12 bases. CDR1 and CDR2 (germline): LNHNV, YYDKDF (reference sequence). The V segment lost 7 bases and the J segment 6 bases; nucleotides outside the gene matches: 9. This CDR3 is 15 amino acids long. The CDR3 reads CATTVPSGGAQTQYF. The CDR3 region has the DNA TGTGCCACCACCGTTCCTAGCGGGGGGGCGCAGACCCAGTACTTC.

CDR3 sequence reads: CASSRETGVGGTEAFF. CDR3 DNA: TGCGCCAGCAGCCGCGAGACAGGGGTGGGCGGCACTGAAGCTTTCTTT. V gene TRBV4-3 combines with J gene TRBJ1-1; 8 nucleotides match TRBD1. Germline V gives CDR1 LGHNA, CDR2 YSLEER. V lost 4 bases to trimming and J lost 4 bases; unmatched junction nucleotides: 11. CDR3 length equals 16 residues.

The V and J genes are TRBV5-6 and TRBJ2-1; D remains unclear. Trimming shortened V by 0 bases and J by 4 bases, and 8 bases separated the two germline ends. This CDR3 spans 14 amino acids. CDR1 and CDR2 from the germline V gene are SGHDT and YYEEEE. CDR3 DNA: TGTGCCAGCAGCTTGGGGCCCGGGTACAATGAGCAGTTCTTC. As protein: CASSLGPGYNEQFF.

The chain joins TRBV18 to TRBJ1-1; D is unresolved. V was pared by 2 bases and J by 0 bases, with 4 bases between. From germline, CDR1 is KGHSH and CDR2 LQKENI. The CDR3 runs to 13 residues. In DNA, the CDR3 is TGTGCCAGCTCACCAAGGGTGAACACTGAAGCTTTCTTT. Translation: CASSPRVNTEAFF.

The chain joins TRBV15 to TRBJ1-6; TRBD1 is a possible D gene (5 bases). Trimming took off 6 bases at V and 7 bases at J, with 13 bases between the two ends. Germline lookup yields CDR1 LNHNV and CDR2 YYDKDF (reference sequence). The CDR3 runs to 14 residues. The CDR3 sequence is CATSSSGRNSPLHF. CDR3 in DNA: TGTGCCACCAGTAGTTCAGGGCGAAATTCACCCCTCCACTTT. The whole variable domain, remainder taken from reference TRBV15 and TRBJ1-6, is DAMVIQNPRYQVTQFGKPVTLSCSQTLNHNVMYWYQQKSSQAPKLLFHYYDKDFNNEADTPDNFQSRRPNTSFCFLDIRSPGLGDTAMYLCATSSSGRNSPLHFGNGTRLTVT.

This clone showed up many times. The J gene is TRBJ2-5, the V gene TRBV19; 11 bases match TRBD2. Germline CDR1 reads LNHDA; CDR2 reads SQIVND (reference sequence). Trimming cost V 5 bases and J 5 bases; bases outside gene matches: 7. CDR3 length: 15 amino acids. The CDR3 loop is CASSSSGGLSETQYF. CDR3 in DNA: TGTGCCAGTAGTTCTAGCGGGGGGCTGAGCGAGACCCAGTACTTC.